The source of this T cell receptor (beta chain) is a study of T-cell reconstitution after alpha-beta-depleted transplantation in children. Using unique molecular identifiers, the investigators prepared the TCRbeta library. TCRdb recomputed calls from the PCR reads with MiXCR, one row per CDR3 protein. The sample lists about 420,000 distinct CDR3 sequences; 15% to 20% were seen once. This TCR came from a boy in the first two years of life who had a stem cell transplant for Wiskott-Aldrich syndrome, so the T cells may come from the graft donor. This specimen consisted of PBMCs, mostly from graft donor cells, obtained 360 days after TCRalphabeta/CD19-depleted stem cell transplant.

CDR3 DNA sequence: TGCAGTGCTAGAGCTAGGTTTCTTTACGAGCAGTACTTC. As protein: CSARARFLYEQYF. This chain links TRBV20-1 with TRBJ2-7; D not certain. V dropped 1 base and J dropped 4 bases, with 11 bases sitting between them. Per the germline V gene, CDR1 is DFQATT and CDR2 is SNEGSKA (reference sequence). The CDR3 has 13 residues.